Detailed here is one T cell receptor beta chain. Trimming shortened V by 0 bases and J by 7 bases, and 11 bases separated the two germline ends. The CDR3 runs to 14 residues. Germline loops: CDR1 MNHEY, CDR2 SMNVEV (reference sequence). The data derive from a study of response to subunit inactivated influenza vaccine. TCRdb ran MiXCR on the RT-PCR reads and lists one entry per CDR3 protein. The table records about 780,000 distinct CDR3 sequences, around 18% of them present only once. This TCR derives from a man aged 50 or older who received an inactivated influenza vaccine. The chain couples TRBV27 to TRBJ2-3; either TRBD1 or TRBD2 may fit D (5 bases each). The material was PBMCs from blood, obtained 4 to 6 days after vaccination. Here the CDR3 DNA reads TGTGCCAGCAGTTTATCGTCGGGGCCCAATACGCAGTATTTT. This sequence encodes CASSLSSGPNTQYF.